What follows are 21 T cell receptor beta chains derived from one specimen sequenced in a study of human T cells and chemical hapten exposure. As for time point: patch test 2, 6 weeks after DPC sensitization. The treatment is: therapeutic diphenylcyclopropenone sensitization with weekly scalp DPC. TCRdb reprocessed the RACE reads via MiXCR and lists one record per CDR3 protein. In the table there are roughly 380,000 distinct CDR3 sequences, about 6.9% of which are singletons. The sequenced sample was whole blood, obtained in connection with sensitization to the hapten diphenylcyclopropenone (DPC). These receptors were taken from a woman under 30 with alopecia areata. Some clones in this sample may be carry-over from other donors' samples.

This clonotype was recorded at least ten times. The rearrangement links TRBV20-1 to TRBJ1-2; tentatively, D is TRBD1 (5 bases). The length of the CDR3 is 13 residues. Per the germline V gene, CDR1 is DFQATT and CDR2 is SNEGSKA (reference sequence). Deletions cut 1 base from V and 2 bases from J, with 8 bases between. Written as DNA, the CDR3 is TGCAGTGCTAGAGGACAGAGAAACTATGGCTACACCTTC. As protein: CSARGQRNYGYTF.

This clonotype was picked up a small number of times. This chain connects TRBV6-5 to TRBJ1-4, with 7 bases lining up with TRBD1. After removal of 5 bases from V and 7 bases from J, the junction contained 10 bases not matched to a gene. The CDR3 is 15 residues long. Germline values: CDR1 MNHEY, CDR2 SVGAGI. CDR3 nucleotide sequence: TGTGCCAGCAGTCCAACACAGGGGCGGGGTGAAAAACTGTTTTTT. This gives the protein CASSPTQGRGEKLFF.

Many counts were recorded for this clonotype. The CDR3 bases are TGCAGCGGCATAGGGGCGGCGGACACTGAAGCTTTCTTT. Translation gives CSGIGAADTEAFF. This chain connects TRBV29-1 to TRBJ1-1, with D possibly matching TRBD1 (5 bases). V lost 7 bases to trimming and J lost 3 bases, with 15 bases between them. Looked up from germline, CDR1 is SQVTM and CDR2 is ANQGSEA. The CDR3 contains 13 residues.

In this sample, this clonotype turned up many times. The rearrangement joins TRBV28 to TRBJ1-2; D gene unclear. Trimming left V 10 bases short and J 1 base short, with 7 bases between. Germline CDR1 reads MDHEN; CDR2 reads SYDVKM. The CDR3 is 11 amino acids. The CDR3 bases are TGTGCCACTACCCTTAACTATGGCTACACCTTC. It codes for CATTLNYGYTF.

The chain carries TRBV11-3 and TRBJ1-1; D is perhaps TRBD1 (5 bases). The CDR3 is 13 residues long. V dropped 3 bases and J dropped 7 bases, with 12 bases sitting between them. Germline assignment: CDR1 SGHNT and CDR2 YENEEA. Here the CDR3 reads CASSLGVSFEAFF. The CDR3 DNA reads TGTGCCAGCAGCTTGGGGGTTTCTTTTGAAGCTTTCTTT.

This clonotype was detected only a few times. This CDR3 is CATQDRSNQPQHF. The DNA for the CDR3 is TGTGCCACCCAAGACAGGAGCAATCAGCCCCAGCATTTT. The rearrangement links TRBV6-2 or TRBV6-3 to TRBJ1-5, with D perhaps TRBD1 (6 bases). The length of the CDR3 is 13 residues. Trimming left V 10 bases short and J 1 base short, with 11 bases between. The germline V gene encodes CDR1 MNHEY and CDR2 SVGEGT.

This clonotype was seen ten or more times. V usage is TRBV7-2 and J usage is TRBJ2-3; the match to TRBD1 covers 7 bases. This CDR3 is built from 15 residues. Trimming at V came to 8 bases and at J to 6 bases, leaving 14 bases not matched to a gene. CDR1 and CDR2 (germline): SGHTA, FQGNSA. The CDR3 DNA follows: TGTGCCAGCCAAACAGGGGTGGGTTTCACGGATACGCAGTATTTT. Residues: CASQTGVGFTDTQYF.

The rearrangement uses TRBV28 and TRBJ1-5; tentative D call: TRBD1 (5 bases). V lost 10 bases and J lost 4, with 23 bases in between. The CDR3 is 16 residues long. The germline V gene encodes CDR1 MDHEN and CDR2 SYDVKM. CDR3 DNA sequence: TGTGCCACAACGCTATCGGGGACCGGGGAGAATCAGCCCCAGCATTTT. The encoded protein is CATTLSGTGENQPQHF.

This clonotype showed up many times. The genes are TRBV6-2 or TRBV6-3 and TRBJ1-1, with D hard to call. V was pared by 5 bases and J by 0 bases, with 13 bases between. Germline V CDR1 and CDR2: MNHEY, SVGEGT. The CDR3 is made up of 15 amino acids. The CDR3, as DNA: TGTGCCAGCAGTCCTACAATCAAAATGAACACTGAAGCTTTCTTT. It translates to CASSPTIKMNTEAFF.

This chain joins TRBV10-3 and TRBJ1-5; 10 bases are a match to TRBD1. This CDR3 comprises 17 residues. After removal of 4 bases from V and 2 bases from J, the junction contained 8 bases not matched to a gene. Germline CDR1 and CDR2: ENHRY and SYGVKD. The CDR3 DNA reads TGTGCCATCAGTGCGGGACAGGGGCTAATGGGCAATCAGCCCCAGCATTTT. This codes for CAISAGQGLMGNQPQHF.

The chain couples TRBV4-1 to TRBJ1-5; D gene unclear. Germline V gene data show CDR1 as MGHRA and CDR2 as YSYEKL. The length of the CDR3 is 16 residues. The V gene lost 1 base and the J gene lost 0 bases, with 10 bases spanning the gap. The CDR3 protein is CASSQAPLPSNQPQHF. The CDR3, as DNA: TGCGCCAGCAGCCAAGCCCCTCTGCCTAGCAATCAGCCCCAGCATTTT.

This clonotype showed up just a few times. A read error is likely here: a far larger clone is one base away. The rearrangement joins TRBV7-9 to TRBJ2-3; D gene unclear. Germline CDR1 is SEHNR and CDR2 is FQNEAQ (reference sequence). Trimming removed 1 base at V and 4 bases at J, with 3 bases between. CDR3 length: 12 amino acids. CDR3 bases: TGTGCCAGCAGCTTAGATGCAGATACGCAGTATTTT. It translates to CASSLDADTQYF.

J is TRBJ1-1 and V is TRBV20-1; TRBD1 agrees at 8 bases. V lost 2 bases to trimming and J lost 1 base; unmatched junction nucleotides: 3. Germline loops: CDR1 DFQATT, CDR2 SNEGSKA (reference sequence). The CDR3 is 14 amino acids. CDR3 nucleotide sequence: TGCAGTGCTAGAAAGGGGACAGGGAACACTGAAGCTTTCTTT. It encodes CSARKGTGNTEAFF.

The chain links TRBV7-2 to TRBJ2-1; tentatively, D is TRBD2 (7 bases). CDR3 size: 15 residues. Germline values: CDR1 SGHTA, CDR2 FQGNSA. Trimming pared 2 bases from V and 4 bases from J, leaving 12 bases between. The chain's CDR3 is CASSLFGGQYNEQFF. CDR3 DNA sequence: TGTGCCAGCAGCTTATTCGGGGGGCAATACAATGAGCAGTTCTTC.

The chain carries TRBV7-2 and TRBJ2-3, with a possible D match to TRBD2 (6 bases). The CDR3 extends over 16 amino acids. Germline V CDR1 and CDR2: SGHTA, FQGNSA. V dropped 5 bases and J dropped 8 bases, with 23 bases sitting between them. The CDR3 region has the DNA TGTGCCAGCAGCATTAACCCGGGGGTAGAACGGGGTACGCAGTATTTT. It codes for CASSINPGVERGTQYF. The complete variable domain, with remaining parts taken from reference TRBV7-2 and TRBJ2-3, reads GAGVSQSPSNKVTEKGKDVELRCDPISGHTALYWYRQSLGQGLEFLIYFQGNSAPDKSGLPSDRFSAERTGGSVSTLTIQRTQQEDSAVYLCASSINPGVERGTQYFGPGTRLTVL.

This clonotype was seen repeatedly, ten times or more. The rearrangement joins TRBV4-3 to TRBJ1-2; tentatively, D is TRBD1 (6 bases). The germline V and J ends were trimmed by 0 bases and 9 bases, with 14 bases remaining between them. CDR1 is LGHNA and CDR2 is YSLEER in the germline V gene. The CDR3 runs to 14 residues. This CDR3 reads CASSQEFRGSSYTF. The CDR3 DNA reads as TGCGCCAGCAGCCAAGAATTCAGGGGTTCGAGCTACACCTTC.

Many counts were recorded for this clonotype. The chain recombines TRBV7-8 with TRBJ1-4, with 9 bases identical to TRBD1. The trim removed 5 bases at V and 5 bases at J, leaving 6 bases unmatched. Germline CDR1 SGHVS, CDR2 FQNEAQ. The CDR3 sequence is 15 residues long. The CDR3 loop is CASSLTGGANEKLFF. The CDR3 DNA sequence: TGTGCCAGCAGCCTCACAGGGGGCGCAAATGAAAAACTGTTTTTT. Looking up the rest from reference TRBV7-8 and TRBJ1-4 gives the full variable domain: GAGVSQSPRYKVAKRGQDVALRCDPISGHVSLFWYQQALGQGPEFLTYFQNEAQLDKSGLPSDRFFAERPEGSVSTLKIQRTQQEDSAVYLCASSLTGGANEKLFFGSGTQLSVL.

Note on this clonotype: A much more abundant neighbour one base away suggests this may be a read error. CDR3: CASSVGRTGDNVLTF. In DNA, the CDR3 is TGTGCCAGCAGCGTAGGCAGAACTGGGGACAACGTCCTGACTTTC. V is TRBV9 and J is TRBJ2-6; D is uncertain. The CDR3 runs to 15 residues. The germline V gene encodes CDR1 SGDLS and CDR2 YYNGEE.

J is TRBJ2-7 and V is TRBV6-1, with 9 nucleotides matching TRBD1. The ends lost 6 bases at V and 5 bases at J; junction bases unmatched: 5. This CDR3 has 13 amino acids. Germline assignment: CDR1 MNHNS and CDR2 SASEGT. The CDR3 reads CASRRQGEDEQYF. CDR3 in DNA: TGTGCCAGCAGACGACAGGGGGAGGACGAGCAGTACTTC.

On this clonotype: A much larger clone lies one base from this, so it may be a read error. V and J are TRBV6-5 and TRBJ1-1, with a possible D match to TRBD1 (6 bases). CDR3 length: 13 residues. The germline CDR1 and CDR2 sequences are MNHEY and SVGAGI. V was trimmed by 8 bases and J by 4 bases, leaving 14 bases between them. CDR3 nucleotide sequence: TGTGCCAGCGGTTCACAGGGAGGCACTGAAGCTTTCTTT. Residues: CASGSQGGTEAFF.

The chain links TRBV6-2 or TRBV6-3 to TRBJ1-2; tentatively, D is TRBD1 (6 bases). The CDR3 runs 12 residues. Between the trimmed V and J ends, which lost 6 bases and 4 bases, there was a span of 9 bases. CDR1 is MNHEY, CDR2 SVGEGT, per germline. The CDR3 DNA follows: TGTGCCAGCAGGGACAGAATCTATGGCTACACCTTC. It is translated as CASRDRIYGYTF.